Presented here are 12 T cell receptor beta chains from one specimen sequenced in a study of cytomegalovirus exposure and HLA in healthy donors. Primers: 60 Vbeta forward and 13 Jbeta reverse. The method was immunoSEQ multiplex PCR; TCRdb's version includes in-frame clones alone and lacks a portion of them. The table includes approximately 200,000 clones, 84% detected once. The sequenced sample was PBMCs. The source of these receptors is a boy younger than 18 in good health and CMV-seronegative.

The chain links TRBV28 to TRBJ1-5, with 8 bases identical to TRBD1. CDR1 is MDHEN and CDR2 is SYDVKM in the germline V gene. The length of the CDR3 is 14 residues. V lost 6 bases, J lost 4 bases, and 5 bases stayed unmatched. In DNA, the CDR3 is TGTGCCAGCAGCCCCGACAGGGGAAATCAGCCCCAGCATTTT. Translated: CASSPDRGNQPQHF. The full variable domain, completed using reference TRBV28 and TRBJ1-5, is DVKVTQSSRYLVKRTGEKVFLECVQDMDHENMFWYRQDPGLGLRLIYFSYDVKMKEKGDIPEGYSVSREKKERFSLILESASTNQTSMYLCASSPDRGNQPQHFGDGTRLSIL.

The rearrangement links TRBV5-1 to TRBJ2-7; 7 nucleotides line up with TRBD2. The CDR3 runs 14 residues. The V gene end was trimmed by 0 bases and the J gene end by 6 bases; junction bases not matched to a gene: 6. From germline, CDR1 is SGHRS and CDR2 YFSETQ. The CDR3 sequence is CASSLVAGAVEQYF. In nucleotides, the CDR3 is TGCGCCAGCAGCTTGGTGGCGGGAGCGGTCGAGCAGTACTTC.

The V call is TRBV6-5, the J call TRBJ2-2, with unresolved D. There are 13 residues in the CDR3. Trimming stripped 5 bases from V and 2 bases from J, with 6 bases between. Germline CDR1 is MNHEY and CDR2 is SVGAGI. The CDR3 DNA is TGTGCCAGCAGTCCTTTTAACACCGGGGAGCTGTTTTTT. Translation gives CASSPFNTGELFF.

The J gene is TRBJ2-7, the V gene TRBV30, with D perhaps TRBD2 (5 bases). The germline V and J ends were trimmed by 5 bases and 3 bases, with 17 bases remaining between them. This CDR3 has 14 amino acids. The germline gives CDR1 GTSNPN, CDR2 SVGIG (reference sequence). The CDR3 spells CAWSSTGNIYEQYF. The CDR3 DNA reads as TGTGCCTGGTCTTCGACGGGGAATATCTACGAGCAGTACTTC.

V is TRBV7-6 and J is TRBJ2-2; 7 bases map to TRBD1. The CDR3 sequence is 15 residues long. After removal of 2 bases from V and 7 bases from J, the junction contained 7 bases not matched to a gene. CDR1 SGHVS and CDR2 FNYEAQ come from the germline V gene. The CDR3 DNA reads TGTGCCAGCAGCTTATCTTACAGGGGTAGCGGGGAGCTGTTTTTT. Amino acids: CASSLSYRGSGELFF.

The rearrangement uses TRBV9 and TRBJ1-4; 9 nucleotides match TRBD1. Germline loops: CDR1 SGDLS, CDR2 YYNGEE. The CDR3 covers 15 residues. V lost 0 bases, J lost 8 bases, and 5 bases stayed unmatched. Here the CDR3 reads CASSVGDRVGEKLFF. The CDR3 DNA reads as TGTGCCAGCAGCGTAGGGGACAGGGTGGGAGAAAAACTGTTTTTT.

The chain couples TRBV5-1 to TRBJ2-2; 9 bases fit TRBD1. The CDR3 has 14 amino acids. The V gene end was trimmed by 3 bases and the J gene end by 5 bases; junction bases not matched to a gene: 2. CDR1 is SGHRS, CDR2 YFSETQ, per germline. The CDR3 here is CASSYGTGTGELFF. The CDR3 DNA sequence: TGCGCCAGCAGCTACGGGACAGGGACCGGGGAGCTGTTTTTT.

The V call is TRBV2, the J call TRBJ1-2, with 11 positions matching TRBD1. The trim removed 6 bases at V and 3 bases at J, leaving 6 bases unmatched. There are 15 residues in the CDR3. Germline CDR1 and CDR2: SNHLY and FYNNEI. In DNA, the CDR3 is TGTGCCAGCAGGGGGGACAGGGGGGTCGACTATGGCTACACCTTC. It codes for CASRGDRGVDYGYTF.

This clone appeared a few times. This chain uses TRBV5-6 with TRBJ1-3; no clear D. Germline CDR1 and CDR2: SGHDT and YYEEEE. The CDR3 runs 17 residues. V lost 0 bases to trimming and J lost 1 base, with 14 bases between them. CDR3 bases: TGTGCCAGCAGCTTGGGCCCCGGGAGCGTTTCTGGAAACACCATATATTTT. Protein sequence: CASSLGPGSVSGNTIYF.

In its sample, this clone was seen a few times. V usage is TRBV18 and J usage is TRBJ1-2; TRBD1 might be the D (5 bases). Trimming left V 3 bases short and J 1 base short, with 12 bases between. Per the germline V gene, CDR1 is KGHSH and CDR2 is LQKENI. This CDR3 is built from 15 residues. DNA of the CDR3: TGTGCCAGCTCACCTCGGGGGGTAGATAACTATGGCTACACCTTC. Its translation: CASSPRGVDNYGYTF.

This clone was seen a few times. The V gene is TRBV6-1, the J gene TRBJ2-1; maybe TRBD2 (6 bases). This CDR3 is built from 15 residues. Germline-derived CDR1 and CDR2 are MNHNS and SASEGT. The V gene lost 6 bases and the J gene lost 1 base, with 13 bases spanning the gap. CDR3 amino acids: CASSASRGSYNEQFF. The CDR3 nucleotides are TGTGCCAGCAGCGCGTCTCGGGGGTCCTACAATGAGCAGTTCTTC.

V usage is TRBV6-5 and J usage is TRBJ2-7; 12 bases are shared with TRBD2. V lost 4 bases, J lost 2 bases, and 0 bases stayed unmatched. The CDR3 extends over 14 amino acids. Germline V gene lookup returns CDR1 MNHEY and CDR2 SVGAGI. The CDR3 sequence: CASSSSGRAYEQYF. Here the CDR3 DNA reads TGTGCCAGCAGTTCTAGCGGGAGGGCCTACGAGCAGTACTTC.